This entry features one T cell receptor beta chain sequence. Assay used: immunoSEQ multiplex PCR; TCRdb lists only in-frame clones, some missing. The sample includes about 34,000 clones, approximately 82% seen only once; the top ten take about 16%. Every patient relapsed after autologous stem cell transplantation, and brentuximab vedotin exposure varied. The data belong to a study of PD-1 blockade in classical Hodgkin lymphoma. The CDR3 has 16 residues. The germline V gene encodes CDR1 SGHRS and CDR2 YFSETQ. Trimming took 4 bases from V and 1 from J, leaving 12 bases between them. This TCR came from a human donor with classical Hodgkin lymphoma. The rearrangement uses TRBV5-1 and TRBJ2-6; D perhaps matches TRBD1 (6 bases). Source: peripheral blood mononuclear cells (PBMCs), taken before the second cycle of nivolumab. Here the CDR3 reads CASSEQGLSGANVLTF. CDR3 DNA sequence: TGCGCCAGCAGCGAACAGGGATTATCTGGGGCCAACGTCCTGACTTTC.